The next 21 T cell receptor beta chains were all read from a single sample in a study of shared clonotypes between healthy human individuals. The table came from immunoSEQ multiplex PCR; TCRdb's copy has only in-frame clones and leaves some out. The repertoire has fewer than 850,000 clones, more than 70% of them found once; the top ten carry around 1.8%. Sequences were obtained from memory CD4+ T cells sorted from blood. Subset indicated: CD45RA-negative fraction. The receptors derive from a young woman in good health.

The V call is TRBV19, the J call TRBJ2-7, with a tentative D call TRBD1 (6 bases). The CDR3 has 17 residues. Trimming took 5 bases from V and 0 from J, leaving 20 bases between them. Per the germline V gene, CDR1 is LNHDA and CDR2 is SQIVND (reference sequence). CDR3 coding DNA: TGTGCCAGTAGTGTTAAAACCGGGACATTGTCCTCCTACGAGCAGTACTTC. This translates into CASSVKTGTLSSYEQYF.

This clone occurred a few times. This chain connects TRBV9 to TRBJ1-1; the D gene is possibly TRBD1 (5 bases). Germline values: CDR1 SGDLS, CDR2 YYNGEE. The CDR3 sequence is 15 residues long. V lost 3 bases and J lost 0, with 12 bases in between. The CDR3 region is CASSDPGQMNTEAFF. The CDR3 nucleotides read TGTGCCAGCAGCGATCCAGGGCAAATGAACACTGAAGCTTTCTTT.

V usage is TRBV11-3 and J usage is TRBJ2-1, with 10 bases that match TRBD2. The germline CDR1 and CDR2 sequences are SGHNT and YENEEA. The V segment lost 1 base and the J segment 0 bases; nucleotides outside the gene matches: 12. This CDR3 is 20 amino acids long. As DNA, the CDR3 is TGTGCCAGCAGCTTAGCGGGCCGGACTAGCGGCCTCAGCTCCTACAATGAGCAGTTCTTC. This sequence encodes CASSLAGRTSGLSSYNEQFF.

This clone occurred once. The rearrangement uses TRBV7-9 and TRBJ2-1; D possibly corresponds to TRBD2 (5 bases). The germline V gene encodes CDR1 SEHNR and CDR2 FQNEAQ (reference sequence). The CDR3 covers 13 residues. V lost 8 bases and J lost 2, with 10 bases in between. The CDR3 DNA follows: TGTGCCAGCGTGGCGGGCACCTACAATGAGCAGTTCTTC. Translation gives CASVAGTYNEQFF. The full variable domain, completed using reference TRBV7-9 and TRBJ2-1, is DTGVSQNPRHKITKRGQNVTFRCDPISEHNRLYWYRQTLGQGPEFLTYFQNEAQLEKSRLLSDRFSAERPKGSFSTLEIQRTEQGDSAMYLCASVAGTYNEQFFGPGTRLTVL.

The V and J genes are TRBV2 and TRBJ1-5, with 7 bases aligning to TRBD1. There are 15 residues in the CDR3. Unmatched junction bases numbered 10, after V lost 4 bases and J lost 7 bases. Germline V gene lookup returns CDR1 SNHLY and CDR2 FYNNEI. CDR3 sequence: CASSAVRGGGQPQHF. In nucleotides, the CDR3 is TGTGCCAGCAGTGCGGTTCGAGGGGGCGGACAGCCCCAGCATTTT.

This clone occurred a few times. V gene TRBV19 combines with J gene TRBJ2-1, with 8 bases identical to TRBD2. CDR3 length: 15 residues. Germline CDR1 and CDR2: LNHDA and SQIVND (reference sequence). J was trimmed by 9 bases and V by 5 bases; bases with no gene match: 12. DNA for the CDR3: TGTGCCAGTAGTCTCATTAGCGGGGCCCGGAGTGAGCAGTTCTTC. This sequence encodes CASSLISGARSEQFF.

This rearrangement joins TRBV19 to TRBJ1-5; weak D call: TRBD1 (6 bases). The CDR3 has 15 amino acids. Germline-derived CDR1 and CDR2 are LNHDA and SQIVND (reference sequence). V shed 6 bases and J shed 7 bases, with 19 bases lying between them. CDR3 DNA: TGTGCCAGTAGCCAGATAAAACAGGGAGGCCAGCCCCAGCATTTT. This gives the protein CASSQIKQGGQPQHF.

CDR3 sequence: CASSLPLAGVGEQYF. The CDR3 DNA sequence: TGCGCCAGCAGCTTGCCACTAGCGGGAGTCGGGGAGCAGTACTTC. This chain joins TRBV5-1 and TRBJ2-7; TRBD2 matches at 11 bases. V dropped 1 base and J dropped 7; count of bases not matched to a gene: 7. Germline V gene data show CDR1 as SGHRS and CDR2 as YFSETQ. The CDR3 spans 15 residues. The full variable domain, with the rest looked up from reference TRBV5-1 and TRBJ2-7, is KAGVTQTPRYLIKTRGQQVTLSCSPISGHRSVSWYQQTPGQGLQFLFEYFSETQRNKGNFPGRFSGRQFSNSRSEMNVSTLELGDSALYLCASSLPLAGVGEQYFGPGTRLTVT.

The CDR3 sequence: CASGLEGAGYEQYF. The CDR3 coding sequence is TGTGCCAGCGGATTGGAGGGGGCCGGGTACGAGCAGTACTTC. The V gene is TRBV27, the J gene TRBJ2-7; TRBD1 is a possible D gene (7 bases). With 8 bases removed from V and 4 bases from J, the gap between germline ends came to 18 bases. The germline V gene has CDR1 MNHEY and CDR2 SMNVEV (reference sequence). This CDR3 contains 14 residues.

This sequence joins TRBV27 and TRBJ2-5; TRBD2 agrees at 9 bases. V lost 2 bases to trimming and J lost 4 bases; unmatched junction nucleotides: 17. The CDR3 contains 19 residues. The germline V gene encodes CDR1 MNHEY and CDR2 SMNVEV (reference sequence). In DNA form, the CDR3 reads TGTGCCAGCAGTTTAACCACCCCCTTAATAGCGGGAGTCAGAGAGACCCAGTACTTC. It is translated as CASSLTTPLIAGVRETQYF.

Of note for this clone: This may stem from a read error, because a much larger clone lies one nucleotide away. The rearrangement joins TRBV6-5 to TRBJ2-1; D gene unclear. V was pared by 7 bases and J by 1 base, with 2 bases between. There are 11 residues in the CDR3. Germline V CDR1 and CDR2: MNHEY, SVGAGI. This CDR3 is CASISYNEQFF. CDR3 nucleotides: TGTGCCAGCATTTCCTACAATGAGCAGTTCTTC.

CDR3 in amino acids: CASSFAGWGAFF. CDR3 nucleotide sequence: TGTGCCAGCAGCTTCGCGGGCTGGGGAGCTTTCTTT. The chain recombines TRBV11-3 with TRBJ1-1; D gene ambiguous. Germline lookup yields CDR1 SGHNT and CDR2 YENEEA. This CDR3 comprises 12 residues. The germline V and J ends were trimmed by 3 bases and 10 bases, with 12 bases remaining between them.

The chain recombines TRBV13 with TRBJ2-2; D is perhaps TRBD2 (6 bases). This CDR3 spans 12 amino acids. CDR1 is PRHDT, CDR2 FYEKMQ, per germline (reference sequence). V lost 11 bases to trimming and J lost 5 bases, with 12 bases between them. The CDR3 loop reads CAGQEGTGELFF. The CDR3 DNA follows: TGTGCCGGCCAGGAGGGGACCGGGGAGCTGTTTTTT.

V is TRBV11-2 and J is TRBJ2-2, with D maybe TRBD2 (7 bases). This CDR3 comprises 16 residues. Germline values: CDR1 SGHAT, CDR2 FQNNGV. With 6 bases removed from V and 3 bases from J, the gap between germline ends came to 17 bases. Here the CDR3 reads CASSKGGTTYTGELFF. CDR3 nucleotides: TGTGCCAGCAGTAAAGGGGGGACTACGTACACCGGGGAGCTGTTTTTT.

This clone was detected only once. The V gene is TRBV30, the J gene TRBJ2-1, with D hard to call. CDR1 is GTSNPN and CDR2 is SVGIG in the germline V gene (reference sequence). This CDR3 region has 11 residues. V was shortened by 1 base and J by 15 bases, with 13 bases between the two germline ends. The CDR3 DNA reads TGTGCCTGGAGTGAGGGCATTGGCTTGTTCTTC. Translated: CAWSEGIGLFF.

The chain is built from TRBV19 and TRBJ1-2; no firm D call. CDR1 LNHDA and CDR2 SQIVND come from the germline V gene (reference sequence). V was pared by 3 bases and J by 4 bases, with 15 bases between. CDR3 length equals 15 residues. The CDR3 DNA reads TGTGCCAGTAGTATGGCCCAATCGGAAGTCTATGGCTACACCTTC. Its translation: CASSMAQSEVYGYTF.

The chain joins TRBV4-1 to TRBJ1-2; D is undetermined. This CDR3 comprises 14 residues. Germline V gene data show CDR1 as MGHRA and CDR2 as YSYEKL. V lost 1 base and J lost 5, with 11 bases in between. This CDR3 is CASSQAPELYGYTF. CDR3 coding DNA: TGCGCCAGCAGCCAAGCCCCGGAACTATATGGCTACACCTTC.

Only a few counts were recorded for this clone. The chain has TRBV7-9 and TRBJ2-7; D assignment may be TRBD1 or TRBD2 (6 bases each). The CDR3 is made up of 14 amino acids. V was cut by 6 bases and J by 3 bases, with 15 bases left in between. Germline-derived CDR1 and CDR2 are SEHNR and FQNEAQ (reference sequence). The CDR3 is CASREGGTGYEQYF. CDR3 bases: TGTGCCAGCAGGGAGGGGGGAACAGGCTACGAGCAGTACTTC. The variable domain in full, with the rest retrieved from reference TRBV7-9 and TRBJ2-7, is DTGVSQNPRHKITKRGQNVTFRCDPISEHNRLYWYRQTLGQGPEFLTYFQNEAQLEKSRLLSDRFSAERPKGSFSTLEIQRTEQGDSAMYLCASREGGTGYEQYFGPGTRLTVT.

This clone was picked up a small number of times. The CDR3 loop is CASSQGAPGSKDHGYTF. The CDR3 DNA sequence: TGCGCCAGCAGCCAAGGAGCGCCAGGGTCGAAGGATCATGGCTACACCTTC. The rearrangement links TRBV4-1 to TRBJ1-2; tentative D call: TRBD1 (5 bases). Trimming stripped 1 base from V and 6 bases from J, with 21 bases between. The CDR3 totals 17 residues. Germline V CDR1 and CDR2: MGHRA, YSYEKL.

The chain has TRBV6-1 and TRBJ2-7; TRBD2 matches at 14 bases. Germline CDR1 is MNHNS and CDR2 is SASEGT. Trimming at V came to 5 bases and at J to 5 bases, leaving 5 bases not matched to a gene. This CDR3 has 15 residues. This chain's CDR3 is CASSPGTSGSHEQYF. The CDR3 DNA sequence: TGTGCCAGCAGTCCCGGGACTAGCGGGAGTCACGAGCAGTACTTC.

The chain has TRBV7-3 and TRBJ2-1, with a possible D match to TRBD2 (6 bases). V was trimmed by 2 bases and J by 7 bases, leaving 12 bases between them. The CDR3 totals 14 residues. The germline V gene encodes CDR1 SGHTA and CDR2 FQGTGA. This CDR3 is CASSLGGTKNEQFF. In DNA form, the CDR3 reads TGTGCCAGCAGCTTAGGCGGGACCAAGAATGAGCAGTTCTTC.